Below, 25 T cell receptor beta chains from the same sample are listed, as sequenced in a study of CD8 T cells in ankylosing spondylitis. Study-wide results and caveats: The study identified a TCR beta motif of roughly eight highly homologous variants that appeared characteristic of ankylosing spondylitis blood.

TCRdb passed the 5' RACE reads through MiXCR, listing each CDR3 protein once. The sample shows under 950,000 distinct CDR3 sequences, roughly 19% of them seen only once. Their antigens remain unidentified. The source material was blood, either unsorted or a sorted T cell fraction (not recorded which). Source of these receptors: a male donor with ankylosing spondylitis.

This sequence joins TRBV12-3 or TRBV12-4 and TRBJ2-1; 9 bases fit TRBD1. The CDR3 covers 17 residues. Germline trimming cut 3 bases from V and 5 bases from J; bases unmatched to any gene: 11. CDR3 sequence (DNA): TGTGCCAGCAGTTTTACCGGGACAGGGAATCCACACAATGAGCAGTTCTTC. This translates into CASSFTGTGNPHNEQFF.

The chain has TRBV7-9 and TRBJ2-5; D is uncertain. This CDR3 has 13 amino acids. The germline V and J ends were trimmed by 5 bases and 2 bases, with 9 bases remaining between them. From germline, CDR1 is SEHNR and CDR2 FQNEAQ (reference sequence). As DNA, the CDR3 is TGTGCCAGCAGCGTCAAGAGGCAAGAGACCCAGTACTTC. Amino acids: CASSVKRQETQYF.

This CDR3 reads CASSLSSGASYNEQFF. Here the CDR3 DNA reads TGTGCCAGCAGTTTGTCTAGCGGAGCCTCATACAATGAGCAGTTCTTC. The rearrangement links TRBV27 to TRBJ2-1, with 7 bases identical to TRBD2. This CDR3 has 16 residues. CDR1 MNHEY and CDR2 SMNVEV come from the germline V gene (reference sequence). V was clipped by 3 bases and J by 4 bases; unmatched bases: 9.

The chain couples TRBV20-1 to TRBJ2-3; TRBD2 matches at 10 bases. Germline-derived CDR1 and CDR2 are DFQATT and SNEGSKA (reference sequence). The CDR3 sequence is 15 residues long. Germline trimming cut 5 bases from V and 6 bases from J; bases unmatched to any gene: 11. The CDR3, as DNA: TGCAGTGCTCGACCGAGGTCTAGCGGGAGTGATACGCAGTATTTT. Translation: CSARPRSSGSDTQYF.

This clonotype was detected only a few times. The V and J genes are TRBV12-3 or TRBV12-4 and TRBJ2-1; D perhaps matches TRBD1 (5 bases). The CDR3 runs 12 residues. The germline V and J ends were trimmed by 5 bases and 8 bases, with 10 bases remaining between them. CDR3 loop: CASSPIGDEQFF. DNA of the CDR3: TGTGCCAGCAGTCCAATAGGGGATGAGCAGTTCTTC.

V is TRBV5-1 and J is TRBJ2-2; 8 bases align to TRBD2. After removal of 0 bases from V and 1 base from J, the junction contained 5 bases not matched to a gene. Germline CDR1 and CDR2: SGHRS and YFSETQ. The CDR3 is made up of 17 amino acids. The CDR3 DNA follows: TGCGCCAGCAGCTTGGGGCCGCTAGCGGGGAACACCGGGGAGCTGTTTTTT. Translation: CASSLGPLAGNTGELFF. Supplemented by reference TRBV5-1 and TRBJ2-2, the full variable domain reads KAGVTQTPRYLIKTRGQQVTLSCSPISGHRSVSWYQQTPGQGLQFLFEYFSETQRNKGNFPGRFSGRQFSNSRSEMNVSTLELGDSALYLCASSLGPLAGNTGELFFGEGSRLTVL.

This clonotype has ten or more counts. This chain joins TRBV11-2 and TRBJ2-7; D possibly corresponds to TRBD1 (6 bases). The CDR3 contains 14 residues. With 4 bases removed from V and 1 base from J, the gap between germline ends came to 11 bases. In germline, CDR1 is SGHAT, CDR2 FQNNGV. In DNA form, the CDR3 reads TGTGCCAGCAGCTCCCTAGGGGGATCCTACGAGCAGTACTTC. This gives the protein CASSSLGGSYEQYF.

This clonotype was picked up a small number of times. The chain employs TRBV12-3 or TRBV12-4 and TRBJ2-1; 15 positions match TRBD2. The CDR3 has 16 amino acids. The V and J ends lost 4 bases and 9 bases, in that order; junction bases with no gene match: 7. The CDR3 loop reads CASSSRPGLAGGEQFF. CDR3 in DNA: TGTGCCAGCAGTTCACGCCCGGGACTAGCGGGAGGTGAGCAGTTCTTC.

This chain uses TRBV12-3 or TRBV12-4 with TRBJ2-3, with a tentative D call TRBD2 (5 bases). The CDR3 has 15 residues. The ends were cut back, 4 bases at V and 2 bases at J, with 13 bases in the middle. The CDR3 sequence: CASSSVAGYTDTQYF. The CDR3 DNA sequence: TGTGCCAGCAGTTCCGTTGCGGGCTACACAGATACGCAGTATTTT.

The chain uses TRBV5-1 and TRBJ1-5; TRBD1 agrees at 7 bases. There are 15 residues in the CDR3. The V gene's germline CDR1 is SGHRS and CDR2 YFSETQ. V shed 4 bases and J 6 bases; nucleotides not matched to a gene: 10. The CDR3, as DNA: TGCGCCAGCAGCACTGGTGACAGGGAAAGTCAGCCCCAGCATTTT. Its protein product is CASSTGDRESQPQHF. The full variable domain, completed using reference TRBV5-1 and TRBJ1-5, is KAGVTQTPRYLIKTRGQQVTLSCSPISGHRSVSWYQQTPGQGLQFLFEYFSETQRNKGNFPGRFSGRQFSNSRSEMNVSTLELGDSALYLCASSTGDRESQPQHFGDGTRLSIL.

The J gene is TRBJ2-1, the V gene TRBV12-3 or TRBV12-4; D is unclear. CDR3 length: 12 residues. Deletions cut 3 bases from V and 8 bases from J, with 8 bases between. DNA for the CDR3: TGTGCCAGCAGTTTCGGCAATTATGAGCAGTTCTTC. Its translation: CASSFGNYEQFF.

The V gene is TRBV24-1, the J gene TRBJ2-5; 7 bases agree with TRBD2. The CDR3 runs to 17 residues. Trimming took 3 bases from V and 0 from J; bases not matched to a gene: 9. Looked up from germline, CDR1 is KGHDR and CDR2 is SFDVKD. This CDR3 reads CATSDPRTGGYQETQYF. CDR3 in DNA: TGTGCCACCAGTGATCCGAGGACGGGGGGATACCAAGAGACCCAGTACTTC.

The chain links TRBV6-5 to TRBJ1-2; D is undetermined. The germline V gene has CDR1 MNHEY and CDR2 SVGAGI. This CDR3 has 13 amino acids. Trimming took 1 base from V and 2 from J, leaving 5 bases between them. The CDR3 here is CASSYLQNYGYTF. The CDR3 DNA sequence: TGTGCCAGCAGTTACTTGCAAAACTATGGCTACACCTTC.

The chain employs TRBV18 and TRBJ2-7, with D maybe TRBD1 (6 bases). V shed 3 bases and J shed 2 bases, with 14 bases lying between them. CDR1 is KGHSH, CDR2 LQKENI, per germline. The CDR3 loop spans 15 amino acids. The CDR3 coding sequence is TGTGCCAGCTCACCCGTCGGGCAGGGGCCCTACGAGCAGTACTTC. It translates to CASSPVGQGPYEQYF.

The chain is built from TRBV20-1 and TRBJ1-4, with unresolved D. CDR1 is DFQATT, CDR2 SNEGSKA, per germline (reference sequence). This CDR3 spans 14 amino acids. V lost 3 bases, J lost 2 bases, and 10 bases lay in between. CDR3 in DNA: TGCAGTGCTAGGAGACCCGGGACTAATGAAAAACTGTTTTTT. Residues: CSARRPGTNEKLFF.

In this sample, this clonotype turned up a few times. The chain uses TRBV6-1 and TRBJ1-1; 9 bases are shared with TRBD1. Trimming at V came to 2 bases and at J to 6 bases, leaving 4 bases not matched to a gene. This CDR3 is built from 14 residues. Germline values: CDR1 MNHNS, CDR2 SASEGT. This CDR3 reads CASSETGGVAEAFF. As DNA, the CDR3 is TGTGCCAGCAGTGAAACAGGGGGCGTCGCTGAAGCTTTCTTT.

This chain joins TRBV5-1 and TRBJ2-7; the D gene is possibly TRBD1 (6 bases). This CDR3 has 16 amino acids. The ends were cut back, 4 bases at V and 2 bases at J, with 19 bases in the middle. Germline values: CDR1 SGHRS, CDR2 YFSETQ. The CDR3 loop reads CASSLLSQGATYEQYF. The CDR3 coding sequence is TGCGCCAGCAGCCTACTGTCACAGGGCGCTACCTACGAGCAGTACTTC.

The chain couples TRBV7-2 to TRBJ2-3; TRBD1 agrees at 12 bases. With 3 bases clipped from V and 3 bases from J, the junction kept 4 bases outside the gene matches. From germline, CDR1 is SGHTA and CDR2 FQGNSA. CDR3 length equals 16 residues. The CDR3 coding sequence is TGTGCCAGCAGCTTTTTGGGACAGGGGGCAACAGATACGCAGTATTTT. It is translated as CASSFLGQGATDTQYF.

This clonotype was counted at least ten times. The CDR3 spells CASSQGQRPGNTIYF. Here the CDR3 DNA reads TGTGCCAGCAGCCAAGGTCAACGGCCTGGAAACACCATATATTTT. V usage is TRBV4-2 and J usage is TRBJ1-3; the D is unclear. V was clipped by 1 base and J by 2 bases, with 9 bases between them. Germline CDR1 is LGHNA and CDR2 is YNFKEQ. This CDR3 spans 15 amino acids.

This chain connects TRBV2 to TRBJ2-4, with a possible D match to TRBD2 (6 bases). This CDR3 has 17 residues. CDR1 SNHLY and CDR2 FYNNEI come from the germline V gene. V dropped 6 bases and J dropped 2 bases, with 20 bases sitting between them. The CDR3 spells CASRRIADINTKNIQYF. DNA of the CDR3: TGTGCCAGCAGGCGGATAGCGGACATAAATACCAAAAACATTCAGTACTTC. The whole variable domain, filled in from reference TRBV2 and TRBJ2-4, reads EPEVTQTPSHQVTQMGQEVILRCVPISNHLYFYWYRQILGQKVEFLVSFYNNEISEKSEIFDDQFSVERPDGSNFTLKIRSTKLEDSAMYFCASRRIADINTKNIQYFGAGTRLSVL.

This clonotype has more than one count but fewer than ten. This chain uses TRBV11-2 with TRBJ1-6; D remains ambiguous. This CDR3 has 19 amino acids. Germline assignment: CDR1 SGHAT and CDR2 FQNNGV. Trimming shortened V by 6 bases and J by 6 bases, and 27 bases separated the two germline ends. The CDR3 loop reads CASRSIAGLTLLGNSPLHF. CDR3 DNA: TGTGCCAGCAGGTCCATTGCTGGGTTAACGCTGTTGGGTAATTCACCCCTCCACTTT.

In its sample, this clonotype was seen a few times. The genes are TRBV20-1 and TRBJ2-1; TRBD2 matches 8 bases. The germline V gene encodes CDR1 DFQATT and CDR2 SNEGSKA (reference sequence). The CDR3 loop spans 16 amino acids. The V segment lost 3 bases and the J segment 3 bases; nucleotides outside the gene matches: 10. The CDR3 is CSASYATSGHYNEQFF. The CDR3 nucleotides read TGCAGTGCTAGTTATGCCACTAGCGGCCACTACAATGAGCAGTTCTTC.

The CDR3 region has the DNA TGTGCCAGCAGCTTAGTAGGGGGACAGGACGGCGGCACCTTC. Translated: CASSLVGGQDGGTF. The chain joins TRBV7-9 to TRBJ1-2; TRBD1 agrees at 8 bases. V lost 1 base and J lost 13; bases outside the gene matches: 11. The CDR3 is 14 residues long. From germline, CDR1 is SEHNR and CDR2 FQNEAQ (reference sequence).

The chain carries TRBV19 and TRBJ2-6; D gene ambiguous. Trimming pared 3 bases from V and 0 bases from J, leaving 9 bases between. Germline values: CDR1 LNHDA, CDR2 SQIVND (reference sequence). The CDR3 spans 16 residues. The CDR3 region has the DNA TGTGCCAGTAGTATGTTAACACCCTCTGGGGCCAACGTCCTGACTTTC. It translates to CASSMLTPSGANVLTF.

This clonotype was recorded a few times. The chain is built from TRBV29-1 and TRBJ1-2; D is undetermined. The germline V gene has CDR1 SQVTM and CDR2 ANQGSEA. CDR3 length equals 14 residues. V was clipped by 6 bases and J by 3 bases, with 17 bases between them. CDR3 amino acids: CSVIQGGLDYGYTF. In DNA form, the CDR3 reads TGCAGCGTCATACAAGGAGGATTAGACTATGGCTACACCTTC.